This TCR beta chain was recorded in a study of tumor and adjacent non-tumor tissue in lung cancer (dated by TCRdb to the late 2010s). For context, the study as a whole: The cohort included around eleven adenocarcinoma, 2 squamous cell carcinoma and 1 small cell lung cancer patients. The roughly 15 patients were aged 31 to 76 years, included ten or so men and 5 women, and had TNM stage I to III disease. Sequencing generated a total of some 130 million productive TCRbeta reads, averaging approximately 4 million reads per sample. Using bulk TCRbeta repertoires from roughly 14 lung cancer patients, the study set lung tumor tissue side by side with matched distant non-tumor lung tissue. For each patient, one tumor sample and one normal lung sample were taken, giving thirty paired specimens that underwent TCRbeta CDR3 sequencing.

The investigation overall reported the following: Significantly higher TCR diversity (inverse Simpson) was observed in tumor tissue than in normal lung tissue (roughly 470 vs 170, P = 0.0075, Mann-Whitney U test). In normal lung, the top 100 clones accounted for a significantly larger cumulative share of the repertoire than in tumor tissue. Only roughly 16 patients were included in the cohort, and the need for larger samples and more detailed clinical data was noted by the authors. Neither the sequencing platform nor unique molecular identifiers are named or mentioned anywhere in the methods. TCR diversity was significantly higher in younger patients, and greater tumor TCR diversity was associated with shorter overall survival and shorter disease-free survival. Peripheral blood was not sequenced, so blood TCRbeta repertoires in these lung cancer patients were not examined.

RNA was isolated from bulk unsorted tissue, and RNA quality was assessed with a NanoDrop ND-1000 and an Agilent 2100. The donors were newly diagnosed lung cancer patients admitted for thoracic surgery in China from August to November 2014 who had not received prior chemotherapy. Patients with previous radiotherapy or chemotherapy, or with another concurrent cancer, were excluded from the study. Pieces of surgical tissue measuring about 1-2 cm3 were kept in RNAlater solution and stored at -80 degrees C until use. Remarks on this clonotype: The antigen it recognizes is unknown. Nothing much larger sits one base from this clone, and base qualities are not available.

The CDR3 runs 17 residues from the cysteine to the phenylalanine. The kept DNA is CDR3 alone, 51 bases in frame from the first base. V trim: 7 bases; J trim: 5 bases; unmatched bases: 17. Based on the germline V gene (reference sequence), the CDR1 and CDR2 sequences are SEHNR and FQNEAQ. The library was produced with multiplex PCR. The sample was run on an Illumina HiSeq 2500. TCRbeta libraries were constructed through three rounds of nested PCR with primers (Table S4) according to protocols adapted from ARM-PCR. Before sequencing, PCR products in the 200-500 bp range were cut out of the gel and cleaned up using the QIAquick gel extraction kit. On the authors' methods: Reads were cleaned using Trimmomatic, were merged into complete CDR3 sequences using FLASH, and were assigned to V(D)J germline segments using MiTCR. Clonal diversity was computed as the inverse Simpson's index with VDJtools. A read counted as productive if the sequence was in-frame and lacked a premature stop codon. TCRdb reprocessing: public reads trimmed at Q25 with fastp, clones called with MiXCR, in-frame beta chains kept. Entries are consolidated by CDR3 protein sequence, retaining the most common genes and DNA. It is TCRdb's table, rather than the study itself, that gives the V and J calls and clone size. This sample has about 85,000 distinct CDR3 sequences in its table, and 61% of those were observed once. Jointly, the top ten make up about 16% of the sample.

The sample comprised lung tumor tissue. This TCR was recovered from a man in his sixties or seventies with non-small cell lung cancer. The V and J segments used are TRBV7-9 and TRBJ2-1; TRBD2 fits 7 bases in the junction. The sequenced DNA: TGTGCCAGCAAGGGGAGGGACCGACCTTTAAAGGACAATGAGCAGTTCTTC. This gives the protein CASKGRDRPLKDNEQFF.